This T cell receptor beta chain was sequenced in a study of CD8+CD57+ T cells in acquired aplastic anemia. As for the study in general: Sorted CD4+ and CD8+ cells yielded 3 to 3.5 ug of DNA on average.

TCR beta VDJ and CDR3 were profiled, and genomic DNA was the template. MiXCR, applied by TCRdb to the reads, yields one record per CDR3 protein. The table includes approximately 300,000 distinct CDR3 sequences, roughly 53% detected once. Trimming took 5 bases from V and 6 from J, leaving 15 bases between them. Germline loops: CDR1 SGDLS, CDR2 YYNGEE. The CDR3 length is 13 residues. Patients sequenced had flow cytometry evidence of CD8+CD57+ cell expansion. The sample was sorted CD4+, CD8+, or CD8+CD57+ T cells (not recorded which) from PBMCs. The TCR was taken from a human donor with aplastic anemia. V usage is TRBV9 and J usage is TRBJ2-7; D uncertain. For the CDR3, the DNA is TGTGCCAGCAGTTTTAACTCCGTGGCCGAGCAGTACTTC. It specifies CASSFNSVAEQYF.